A single sample is the source of the 23 T cell receptor beta chains below, sequenced in a study of control samples from healthy donors and cancer patients. TCRdb's copy holds only in-frame clones and misses some; the assay was immunoSEQ multiplex PCR. The sample has about 130,000 clones, 70% to 90% seen once; the top ten hold approximately 3.2%. The source material was blood. Source of these receptors: a man aged 45 to 65 in good health.

The V and J genes are TRBV5-1 and TRBJ1-2; D is ambiguous. V gave up 3 bases and J gave up 4 bases, with 10 bases separating them. Germline V lookup: CDR1 SGHRS, CDR2 YFSETQ. CDR3 length: 13 residues. The CDR3 nucleotides read TGCGCCAGCAGCTCGGACGGTACCTATGGCTACACCTTC. Its translation: CASSSDGTYGYTF.

The gene calls are TRBV7-3 and TRBJ2-1; 7 nucleotides align to TRBD1. The V gene's germline CDR1 is SGHTA and CDR2 FQGTGA. The CDR3 length is 15 residues. V dropped 3 bases and J dropped 4; count of bases not matched to a gene: 6. CDR3 in amino acids: CASSFDRAGYNEQFF. CDR3 coding DNA: TGTGCCAGCAGCTTCGACAGGGCGGGTTACAATGAGCAGTTCTTC.

This clone showed up just once. This chain joins TRBV27 and TRBJ1-1; TRBD1 is a possible D gene (5 bases). This CDR3 has 11 residues. The germline gives CDR1 MNHEY, CDR2 SMNVEV (reference sequence). V lost 4 bases and J lost 8, with 8 bases in between. The CDR3, as DNA: TGTGCCAGCAGTTCGTACAGGGAAGCTTTCTTT. Translated, it gives CASSSYREAFF.

CDR3 sequence reads: CASSYHTGGQYGYTF. The DNA of the CDR3 is TGTGCCAGCAGTTACCACACAGGGGGCCAATATGGCTACACCTTC. V usage is TRBV6-5 and J usage is TRBJ1-2; 9 bases map to TRBD1. Germline CDR1 reads MNHEY; CDR2 reads SVGAGI. With 2 bases clipped from V and 5 bases from J, the junction kept 6 bases outside the gene matches. The CDR3 has 15 amino acids.

This chain connects TRBV11-3 to TRBJ1-3; D not resolved. The germline V gene has CDR1 SGHNT and CDR2 YENEEA. This CDR3 spans 15 amino acids. Trimming took 3 bases from V and 0 from J, leaving 9 bases between them. CDR3 sequence reads: CASSFNGVSGNTIYF. Written as DNA, the CDR3 is TGTGCCAGCAGCTTCAACGGAGTCTCTGGAAACACCATATATTTT.

This clone was picked up a small number of times. The chain employs TRBV5-1 and TRBJ2-3; D is possibly TRBD1 (6 bases). The ends were cut back, 0 bases at V and 1 base at J, with 12 bases in the middle. The CDR3 consists of 16 residues. Germline V gives CDR1 SGHRS, CDR2 YFSETQ. The CDR3: CASSLAGQHGTDTQYF. The DNA of the CDR3 is TGCGCCAGCAGCTTGGCTGGACAGCATGGCACAGATACGCAGTATTTT.

The chain carries TRBV3-1 (or the pseudogene TRBV3-2) and TRBJ2-5, with D perhaps TRBD1 (6 bases). The CDR3 loop spans 14 amino acids. CDR1 and CDR2 from the germline V gene are LGHDT and YNNKEL (reference sequence). Between the trimmed V and J ends, which lost 3 bases and 5 bases, there was a span of 13 bases. Written as DNA, the CDR3 is TGTGCCAGCAGCCATCGCAGGGGCTGGGAGACCCAGTACTTC. Translated: CASSHRRGWETQYF.

The chain links TRBV9 to TRBJ1-5, with D unclear. Per germline, CDR1 SGDLS and CDR2 YYNGEE. V was shortened by 1 base and J by 6 bases, with 2 bases between the two germline ends. The CDR3 runs to 11 residues. Here the CDR3 reads CASSVFQPQHF. CDR3 nucleotide sequence: TGTGCCAGCAGCGTATTTCAGCCCCAGCATTTT.

The CDR3 DNA follows: TGTGCCAGCAGCTTATATTGGGAGAGCACTGAAGCTTTCTTT. Encoded protein: CASSLYWESTEAFF. The chain carries TRBV11-2 and TRBJ1-1; D ambiguous. Germline V gene sequence: CDR1 SGHAT, CDR2 FQNNGV. V dropped 2 bases and J dropped 4 bases, with 11 bases sitting between them. This CDR3 has 14 amino acids.

The chain carries TRBV7-9 and TRBJ1-6; D remains unclear. V lost 5 bases, J lost 8 bases, and 13 bases lay in between. Germline CDR1 and CDR2: SEHNR and FQNEAQ (reference sequence). The CDR3 consists of 14 residues. The CDR3 sequence is CASSPGSSDSPLHF. DNA for the CDR3: TGTGCCAGCAGCCCAGGTTCGAGCGATTCACCCCTCCACTTT.

The chain carries TRBV28 and TRBJ2-1, with D unclear. The CDR3 covers 15 residues. Germline CDR1 MDHEN, CDR2 SYDVKM. Trimming removed 3 bases from V and 0 bases from J, with 9 bases in between. The CDR3 DNA follows: TGTGCCAGCAGTTTCGGCAGGAGCTCCTACAATGAGCAGTTCTTC. The encoded protein is CASSFGRSSYNEQFF.

The genes are TRBV6-5 and TRBJ2-7; tentatively, D is TRBD1 (6 bases). V was clipped by 7 bases and J by 2 bases, with 12 bases between them. CDR3 length equals 13 residues. Germline values: CDR1 MNHEY, CDR2 SVGAGI. The CDR3 sequence: CASNKDRPYEQYF. CDR3 coding DNA: TGTGCCAGCAACAAAGACAGGCCCTACGAGCAGTACTTC.

DNA for the CDR3: TGTGCCAGCAGCGGGCCTGGGACAGGGAGGAACACTGAAGCTTTCTTT. This gives the protein CASSGPGTGRNTEAFF. The chain is built from TRBV9 and TRBJ1-1; 9 bases align to TRBD1. The CDR3 sequence is 16 residues long. V was pared by 3 bases and J by 1 base, with 7 bases of the junction left unmatched. Germline V CDR1 and CDR2: SGDLS, YYNGEE.

The rearrangement links TRBV5-1 to TRBJ2-7; D perhaps matches TRBD2 (7 bases). Deletions cut 1 base from V and 3 bases from J, with 23 bases between. The CDR3 is 18 amino acids. Germline CDR1 SGHRS, CDR2 YFSETQ. This chain's CDR3 is CASSLLPRTGRGFYEQYF. DNA for the CDR3: TGCGCCAGCAGCTTGTTACCTAGAACAGGGAGGGGGTTCTACGAGCAGTACTTC.

V gene TRBV6-5 combines with J gene TRBJ2-2, with 8 nucleotides matching TRBD2. With V trimmed by 2 bases and J by 3 bases, 5 bases remained unmatched. The CDR3 is made up of 16 amino acids. From germline, CDR1 is MNHEY and CDR2 SVGAGI. The CDR3 is CASSYRAGGDTGELFF. CDR3 bases: TGTGCCAGCAGTTACAGGGCGGGGGGAGACACCGGGGAGCTGTTTTTT.

The V call is TRBV6-2 or TRBV6-3, the J call TRBJ2-5; D assignment may be TRBD1 or TRBD2 (5 bases each). V lost 6 bases and J 5 bases, leaving 10 bases between the germline ends. CDR1 and CDR2 from the germline V gene are MNHEY and SVGEGT. The CDR3 extends over 12 amino acids. Here the CDR3 DNA reads TGTGCCAGCAGCCCCGGGGCTGAGACCCAGTACTTC. Amino acid sequence: CASSPGAETQYF.

The chain links TRBV18 to TRBJ1-5; D may be TRBD1 (6 bases). The CDR3 length is 16 residues. From germline, CDR1 is KGHSH and CDR2 LQKENI. V lost 5 bases and J lost 3, with 17 bases in between. In DNA, the CDR3 is TGTGCCAGCTCAGCAGCCGGTTCAGGGGCCAATCAGCCCCAGCATTTT. Its protein is CASSAAGSGANQPQHF.

The V call is TRBV2, the J call TRBJ1-6; D remains unclear. The CDR3 is 12 amino acids. Germline values: CDR1 SNHLY, CDR2 FYNNEI. Trimming took 5 bases from V and 7 from J, leaving 6 bases between them. The CDR3 nucleotides are TGTGCCAGCAGTTACCCAAATTCACCCCTCCACTTT. Encoded protein: CASSYPNSPLHF.

The chain links TRBV3-1 (or the pseudogene TRBV3-2) to TRBJ1-1; 9 bases fit TRBD1. Germline-derived CDR1 and CDR2 are LGHDT and YNNKEL (reference sequence). The CDR3 is made up of 15 amino acids. J gave up 0 bases and V 4 bases, and 3 bases lay outside the gene matches. CDR3 in amino acids: CASSRGQGMNTEAFF. The CDR3 DNA follows: TGTGCCAGCAGCCGGGGACAGGGCATGAACACTGAAGCTTTCTTT.

V and J are TRBV18 and TRBJ1-1; no reliable D call. Deletions cut 2 bases from V and 6 bases from J, with 10 bases between. The CDR3 is made up of 13 amino acids. Germline lookup yields CDR1 KGHSH and CDR2 LQKENI. The DNA for the CDR3 is TGTGCCAGCTCACCAGAGGGATTAGCTGAAGCTTTCTTT. Translation gives CASSPEGLAEAFF.

The CDR3 protein is CAISGGQEPWVEQYF. The CDR3 coding sequence is TGTGCCATCAGTGGGGGGCAGGAGCCCTGGGTCGAGCAGTACTTC. The chain is built from TRBV10-3 and TRBJ2-7; a weak D match, TRBD1 (6 bases). Trimming took 4 bases from V and 6 from J, leaving 19 bases between them. Per the germline V gene, CDR1 is ENHRY and CDR2 is SYGVKD. The CDR3 has 15 residues.

The rearrangement uses TRBV2 and TRBJ2-7; tentatively, D is TRBD2 (6 bases). This CDR3 has 15 residues. From germline, CDR1 is SNHLY and CDR2 FYNNEI. Trimming took off 1 base at V and 2 bases at J, with 12 bases between the two ends. CDR3 sequence (DNA): TGTGCCAGCAGTGAAGGGCGGGGAGCGCCCTACGAGCAGTACTTC. It specifies CASSEGRGAPYEQYF.

This chain connects TRBV28 to TRBJ1-2; weak D call: TRBD1 (5 bases). CDR1 is MDHEN, CDR2 SYDVKM, per germline. This CDR3 is 17 amino acids long. V was clipped by 2 bases and J by 1 base, with 17 bases between them. The CDR3 is CASSLGSDGGSNYGYTF. In nucleotides, the CDR3 is TGTGCCAGCAGTTTAGGGTCGGATGGGGGGAGTAACTATGGCTACACCTTC.